Each of the 10 T cell receptor beta chains below was sequenced from the same sample in a study of regulatory T cells in long-lasting Graves disease. As to time point: newly diagnosed GD, antithyroid drugs for less than 3 months. The TCR library used RNA extracted from PBMCs. Library construction for TCR beta used iRepertoire HTBI primers and Arm-PCR of CDR3 regions. TCRdb re-called the multiplex PCR reads with MiXCR, one entry per CDR3 protein. Here the sample spans roughly 380,000 distinct CDR3 sequences, around 17% being singletons. This same sample was also part of a study on T cells in Graves' hyperthyroidism and ophthalmopathy.

The specimen was peripheral blood mononuclear cells (PBMCs), collected at new diagnosis, from a patient treated with antithyroid drugs. The receptors were sampled from a man aged 35 to 55 with Graves disease.

This clonotype has a count of ten or more. The chain couples TRBV24-1 to TRBJ2-7; 8 positions agree with TRBD1. Germline CDR1 is KGHDR and CDR2 is SFDVKD. Germline trimming cut 3 bases from V and 0 bases from J; bases unmatched to any gene: 9. The CDR3 runs to 17 residues. CDR3 region: CATSDPARDRNSYEQYF. The CDR3, as DNA: TGTGCCACCAGTGATCCCGCGAGGGACAGGAACTCCTACGAGCAGTACTTC.

This clonotype was recorded at least ten times. This chain connects TRBV27 to TRBJ1-1, with TRBD1 matching 8 bases. Germline V lookup: CDR1 MNHEY, CDR2 SMNVEV (reference sequence). The J segment lost 4 bases and the V segment lost 2 bases, leaving 18 bases of the junction unmatched. CDR3 length: 19 amino acids. Here the CDR3 DNA reads TGTGCCAGCAGTTTACCCGAAATAAGGGGAACAGGGGGTGTCACTGAAGCTTTCTTT. Translated: CASSLPEIRGTGGVTEAFF.

This chain uses TRBV7-2 with TRBJ2-7; the match to TRBD2 covers 7 bases. Losses at the gene ends were 5 bases for V and 4 bases for J; bases not matched to a gene: 8. The CDR3 covers 14 residues. CDR1 is SGHTA, CDR2 FQGNSA, per germline. DNA for the CDR3: TGTGCCAGCAGCCGCGGGACTATCCCGTACGAGCAGTACTTC. Protein: CASSRGTIPYEQYF.

In its sample, this clonotype was seen many times. The rearrangement joins TRBV4-1 to TRBJ1-5, with TRBD1 matching over 7 bases. This CDR3 region has 17 residues. V trimming: 1 base; J trimming: 4 bases; junction bases outside the gene matches: 10. Germline CDR1 MGHRA, CDR2 YSYEKL. The CDR3 region is CASSQVGPRTGNQPQHF. DNA for the CDR3: TGCGCCAGCAGCCAAGTCGGCCCCCGGACAGGTAATCAGCCCCAGCATTTT.

The chain couples TRBV7-2 to TRBJ2-7; the D is unclear. Trimming removed 5 bases at V and 3 bases at J, with 11 bases between. The CDR3 has 13 residues. Germline CDR1 reads SGHTA; CDR2 reads FQGNSA. The CDR3 sequence: CASSQWLNYEQYF. DNA of the CDR3: TGTGCCAGCAGCCAGTGGCTGAACTACGAGCAGTACTTC.

Only a few counts were recorded for this clonotype. The V and J genes are TRBV29-1 and TRBJ2-5; 8 bases map to TRBD1. J gave up 1 base and V 3 bases, and 13 bases lay outside the gene matches. Per the germline V gene, CDR1 is SQVTM and CDR2 is ANQGSEA. The CDR3 sequence is 17 residues long. This chain's CDR3 is CSVDVAARGQSQETQYF. The CDR3 coding sequence is TGCAGCGTTGACGTGGCTGCCAGGGGGCAATCCCAAGAGACCCAGTACTTC.

As DNA, the CDR3 is TGTGCCATCGGGGGTGGGACAGGGGGCCGAGGGGCTGAAGCTTTCTTT. Translating gives CAIGGGTGGRGAEAFF. The chain has TRBV10-3 and TRBJ1-1; 12 bases map to TRBD1. CDR1 is ENHRY and CDR2 is SYGVKD in the germline V gene. The CDR3 contains 16 residues. Germline trimming cut 8 bases from V and 6 bases from J; bases unmatched to any gene: 13.

On this clonotype: A read error is the likely source, as a far larger clone sits one nucleotide away. This chain connects TRBV28 to TRBJ1-5; D gene ambiguous. CDR3 length: 15 residues. The germline gives CDR1 MDHEN, CDR2 SYDVKM. V was shortened by 2 bases and J by 0 bases, with 8 bases between the two germline ends. This chain's CDR3 is CASSLRPYSNQPQHF. CDR3 nucleotides: TGTGCCAGCAGTTTACGACCGTATAGCAATCAGCCCCAGCATTTT.

This clonotype was counted ten times or more. The V call is TRBV3-2, the J call TRBJ1-4; TRBD1 is the table's D call, not checked against the DNA. TRBV3-2 is a known pseudogene. The CDR3 is 15 amino acids. The CDR3 DNA reads as TGTGCCAGCAGCCATCAAGACAGGCGGCACGAAAAACTGTTTTTT. Protein sequence: CASSHQDRRHEKLFF.

There are a few counts of this clonotype. Possible read error: a much larger clone is one base away. This chain joins TRBV2 and TRBJ1-6; D unclear. The germline gives CDR1 SNHLY, CDR2 FYNNEI. CDR3 size: 13 residues. CDR3 loop: CACSLEGGSPLHF. DNA of the CDR3: TGTGCCTGCAGCCTTGAGGGTGGTTCACCCCTCCACTTT.